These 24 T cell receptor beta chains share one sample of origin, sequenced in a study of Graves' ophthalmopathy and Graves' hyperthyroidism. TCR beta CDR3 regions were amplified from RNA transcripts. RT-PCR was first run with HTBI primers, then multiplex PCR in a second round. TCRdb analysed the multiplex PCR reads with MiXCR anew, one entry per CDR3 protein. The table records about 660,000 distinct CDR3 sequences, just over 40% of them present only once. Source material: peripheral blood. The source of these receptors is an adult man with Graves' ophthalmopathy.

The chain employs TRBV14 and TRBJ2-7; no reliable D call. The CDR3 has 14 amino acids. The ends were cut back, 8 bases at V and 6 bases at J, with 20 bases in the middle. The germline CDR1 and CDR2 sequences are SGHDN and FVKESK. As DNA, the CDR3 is TGTGCCAGCTCCCGCCAAGCCGTTCGAAGCGAGCAGTACTTC. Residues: CASSRQAVRSEQYF.

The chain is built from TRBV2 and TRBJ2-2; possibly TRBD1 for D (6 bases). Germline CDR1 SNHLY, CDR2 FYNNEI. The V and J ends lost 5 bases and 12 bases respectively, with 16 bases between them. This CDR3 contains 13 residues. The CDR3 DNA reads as TGTGCCAGCAGTTTCCAGGCAGGGGACCAGCTGTTTTTT. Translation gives CASSFQAGDQLFF.

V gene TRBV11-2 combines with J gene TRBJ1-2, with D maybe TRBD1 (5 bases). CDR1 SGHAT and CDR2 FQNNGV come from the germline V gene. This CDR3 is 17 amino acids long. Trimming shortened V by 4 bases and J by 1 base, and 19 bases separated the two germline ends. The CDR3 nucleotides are TGTGCCAGCAGCTCCCTCCGGGGACGGGATATTAACTATGGCTACACCTTC. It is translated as CASSSLRGRDINYGYTF.

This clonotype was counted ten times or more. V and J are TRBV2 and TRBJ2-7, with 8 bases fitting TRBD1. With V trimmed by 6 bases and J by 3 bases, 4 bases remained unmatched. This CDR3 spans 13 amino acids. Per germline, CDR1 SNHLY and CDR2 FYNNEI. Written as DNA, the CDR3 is TGTGCCAGCAGGGGACAGGCTTACTACGAGCAGTACTTC. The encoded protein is CASRGQAYYEQYF.

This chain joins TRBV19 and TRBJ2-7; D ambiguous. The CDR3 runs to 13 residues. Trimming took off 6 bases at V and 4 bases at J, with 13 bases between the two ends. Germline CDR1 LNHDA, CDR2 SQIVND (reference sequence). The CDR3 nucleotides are TGTGCCAGTAGCCTCCATGAACGATACGAGCAGTACTTC. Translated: CASSLHERYEQYF.

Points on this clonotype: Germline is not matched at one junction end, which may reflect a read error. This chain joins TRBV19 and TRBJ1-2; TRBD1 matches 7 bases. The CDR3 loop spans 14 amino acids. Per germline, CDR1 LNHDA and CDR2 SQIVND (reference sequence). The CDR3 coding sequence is TGTGCCAGTAGTGGAACCGGGACAGACTATGGCCACACCTTC. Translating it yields CASSGTGTDYGHTF.

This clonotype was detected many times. The CDR3 loop reads CAISESGGTEAFF. The CDR3 region has the DNA TGTGCCATCAGTGAGTCGGGCGGCACTGAAGCTTTCTTT. The V gene is TRBV10-3, the J gene TRBJ1-1, with D unclear. V lost 0 bases and J 4 bases, leaving 6 bases between the germline ends. Germline lookup yields CDR1 ENHRY and CDR2 SYGVKD. The CDR3 covers 13 residues.

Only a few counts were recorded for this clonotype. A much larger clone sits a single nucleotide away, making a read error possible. CDR3 sequence: CASSEIGPDSNQPQHF. CDR3 nucleotide sequence: TGTGCCAGCAGTGAGATTGGGCCTGATAGCAATCAGCCCCAGCATTTT. The chain joins TRBV2 to TRBJ1-5; unclear D gene. This CDR3 has 16 residues. Germline CDR1 and CDR2: SNHLY and FYNNEI. Between the trimmed V and J ends, which lost 3 bases and 0 bases, there was a span of 12 bases.

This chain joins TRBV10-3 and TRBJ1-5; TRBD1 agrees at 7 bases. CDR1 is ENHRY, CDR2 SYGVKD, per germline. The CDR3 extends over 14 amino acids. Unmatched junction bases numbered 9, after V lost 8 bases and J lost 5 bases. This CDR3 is CAISDRVGDQPQHF. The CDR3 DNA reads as TGTGCCATCTCTGACAGGGTTGGTGATCAGCCCCAGCATTTT.

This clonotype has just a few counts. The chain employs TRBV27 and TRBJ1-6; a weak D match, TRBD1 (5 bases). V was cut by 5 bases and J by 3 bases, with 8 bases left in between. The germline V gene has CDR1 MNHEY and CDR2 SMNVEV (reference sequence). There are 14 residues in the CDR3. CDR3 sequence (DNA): TGTGCCAGCAGTGTGGGGCTCTATAATTCACCCCTCCACTTT. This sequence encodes CASSVGLYNSPLHF.

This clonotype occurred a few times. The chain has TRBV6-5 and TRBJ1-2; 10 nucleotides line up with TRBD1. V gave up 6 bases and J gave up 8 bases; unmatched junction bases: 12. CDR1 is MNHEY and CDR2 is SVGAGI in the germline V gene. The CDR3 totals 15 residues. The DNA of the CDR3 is TGTGCCAGCAGGCCCCCAGAGACAGGGGGCGAGGGCTACACCTTC. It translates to CASRPPETGGEGYTF.

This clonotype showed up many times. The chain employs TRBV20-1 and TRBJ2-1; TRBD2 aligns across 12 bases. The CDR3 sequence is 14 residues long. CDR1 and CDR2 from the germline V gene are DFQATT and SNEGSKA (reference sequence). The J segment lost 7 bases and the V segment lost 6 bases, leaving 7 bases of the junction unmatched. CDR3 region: CSALAGGRENEQFF. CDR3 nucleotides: TGCAGTGCGCTAGCGGGAGGGCGAGAGAATGAGCAGTTCTTC.

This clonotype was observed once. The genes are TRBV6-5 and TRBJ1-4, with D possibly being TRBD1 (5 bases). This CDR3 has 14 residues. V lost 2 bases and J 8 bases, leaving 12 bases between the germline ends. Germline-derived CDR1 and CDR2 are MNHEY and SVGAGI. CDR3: CASSYTAGGEKLFF. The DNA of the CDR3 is TGTGCCAGCAGTTACACCGCGGGGGGGGAAAAACTGTTTTTT.

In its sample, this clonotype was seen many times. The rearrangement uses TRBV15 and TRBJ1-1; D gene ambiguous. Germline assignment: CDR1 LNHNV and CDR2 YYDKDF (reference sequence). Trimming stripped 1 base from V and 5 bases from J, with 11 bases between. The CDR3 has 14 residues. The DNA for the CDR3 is TGTGCCACCAGCAGAGTCTTTCCAGAGACTGAAGCTTTCTTT. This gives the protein CATSRVFPETEAFF.

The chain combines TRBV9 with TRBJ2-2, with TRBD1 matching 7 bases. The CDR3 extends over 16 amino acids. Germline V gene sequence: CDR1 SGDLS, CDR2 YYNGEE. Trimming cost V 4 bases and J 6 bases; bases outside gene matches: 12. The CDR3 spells CASSPQTGLDSGELFF. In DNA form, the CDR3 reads TGTGCCAGCAGCCCACAGACAGGGCTGGATTCCGGGGAGCTGTTTTTT.

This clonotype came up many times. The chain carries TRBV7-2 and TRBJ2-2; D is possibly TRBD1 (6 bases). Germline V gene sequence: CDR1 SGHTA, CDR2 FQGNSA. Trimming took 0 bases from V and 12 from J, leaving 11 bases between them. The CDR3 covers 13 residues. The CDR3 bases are TGTGCCAGCAGCTTAGCTTACAGGGCCCAGCTGTTTTTT. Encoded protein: CASSLAYRAQLFF. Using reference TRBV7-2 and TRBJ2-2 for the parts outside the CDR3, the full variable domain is GAGVSQSPSNKVTEKGKDVELRCDPISGHTALYWYRQSLGQGLEFLIYFQGNSAPDKSGLPSDRFSAERTGGSVSTLTIQRTQQEDSAVYLCASSLAYRAQLFFGEGSRLTVL.

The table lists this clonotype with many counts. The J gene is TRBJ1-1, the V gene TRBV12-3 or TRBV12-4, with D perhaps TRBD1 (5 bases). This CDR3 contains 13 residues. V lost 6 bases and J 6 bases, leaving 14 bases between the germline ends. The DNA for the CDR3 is TGTGCCAGCAGAATGGGCAGGGTCGCTGAAGCTTTCTTT. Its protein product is CASRMGRVAEAFF.

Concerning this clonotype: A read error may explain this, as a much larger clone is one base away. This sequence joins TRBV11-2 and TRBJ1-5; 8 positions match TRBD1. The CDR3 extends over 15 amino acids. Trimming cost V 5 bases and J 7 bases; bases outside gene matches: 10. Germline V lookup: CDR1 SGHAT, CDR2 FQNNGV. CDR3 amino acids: CASSRGRGHKQPQHF. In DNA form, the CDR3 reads TGTGCCAGCAGCAGGGGCAGGGGGCACAAACAGCCCCAGCATTTT.

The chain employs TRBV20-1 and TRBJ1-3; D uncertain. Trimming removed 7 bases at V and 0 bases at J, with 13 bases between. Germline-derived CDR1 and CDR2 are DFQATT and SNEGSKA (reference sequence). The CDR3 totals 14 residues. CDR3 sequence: CSGLARSSGNTIYF. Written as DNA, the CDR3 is TGCAGTGGTTTGGCACGGAGCTCTGGAAACACCATATATTTT.

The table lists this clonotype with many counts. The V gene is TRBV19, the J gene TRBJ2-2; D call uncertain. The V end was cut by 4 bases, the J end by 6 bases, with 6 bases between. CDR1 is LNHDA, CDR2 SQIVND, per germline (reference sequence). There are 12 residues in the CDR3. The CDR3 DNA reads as TGTGCCAGTAGTACCGCCGCCGGGGAGCTGTTTTTT. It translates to CASSTAAGELFF.

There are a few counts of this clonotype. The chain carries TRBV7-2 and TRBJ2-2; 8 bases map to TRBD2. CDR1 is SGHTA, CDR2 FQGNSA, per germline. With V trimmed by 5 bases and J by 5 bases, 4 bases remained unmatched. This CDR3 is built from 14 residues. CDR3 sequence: CASSQAGATGELFF. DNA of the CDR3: TGTGCCAGCAGCCAAGCGGGAGCGACCGGGGAGCTGTTTTTT.

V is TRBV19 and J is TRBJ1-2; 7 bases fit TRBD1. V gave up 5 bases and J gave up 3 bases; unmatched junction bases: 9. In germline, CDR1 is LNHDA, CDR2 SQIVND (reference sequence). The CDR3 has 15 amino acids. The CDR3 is CASSVPGQSYYGYTF. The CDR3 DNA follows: TGTGCCAGTAGTGTACCGGGACAGTCATACTATGGCTACACCTTC.

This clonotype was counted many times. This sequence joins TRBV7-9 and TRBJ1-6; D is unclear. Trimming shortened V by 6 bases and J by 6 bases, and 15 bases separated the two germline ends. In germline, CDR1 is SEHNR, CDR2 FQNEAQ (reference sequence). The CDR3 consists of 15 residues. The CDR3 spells CASRALTAGNSPLHF. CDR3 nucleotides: TGTGCCAGCAGAGCCTTAACGGCGGGTAATTCACCCCTCCACTTT.

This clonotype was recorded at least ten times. The CDR3 reads CASSSGVGHQPQHF. Here the CDR3 DNA reads TGTGCCAGCAGCTCGGGGGTAGGGCATCAGCCCCAGCATTTT. The rearrangement uses TRBV13 and TRBJ1-5, with D perhaps TRBD1 (5 bases). The CDR3 totals 14 residues. V was trimmed by 4 bases and J by 5 bases, leaving 12 bases between them. CDR1 PRHDT and CDR2 FYEKMQ come from the germline V gene (reference sequence).